This T cell receptor (beta chain) was identified during a study of cytomegalovirus exposure and HLA in healthy donors. All the people who gave samples were healthy bone marrow donors. The study's findings and limits: In a later analysis, HLA-C alleles had the fewest associated TCRs, DRB1 alleles the most. The study flagged some 170 TCR beta chains as cytomegalovirus-associated. In a later analysis, TCR beta V- and J-gene trimming was associated with a missense DCLRE1C variant.

For this clone: Its cognate antigen is unknown.

PCR primers comprised 60 Vbeta and 13 Jbeta primers. Method: immunoSEQ multiplex PCR; TCRdb's copy keeps in-frame clones and lacks some. The sample's table shows 120,000 to 150,000 clones. The sequence was obtained from a woman aged 18-35 years in good health and CMV-seronegative. Specimen: PBMCs.

The CDR3 is CASRLTTGANVLTF. The CDR3 nucleotides are TGTGCCAGCAGGTTGACTACTGGGGCCAACGTCCTGACTTTC. The chain joins TRBV7-9 to TRBJ2-6; maybe TRBD2 (5 bases). V lost 6 bases and J lost 2, with 8 bases in between. Germline-derived CDR1 and CDR2 are SEHNR and FQNEAQ (reference sequence). The CDR3 spans 14 residues.